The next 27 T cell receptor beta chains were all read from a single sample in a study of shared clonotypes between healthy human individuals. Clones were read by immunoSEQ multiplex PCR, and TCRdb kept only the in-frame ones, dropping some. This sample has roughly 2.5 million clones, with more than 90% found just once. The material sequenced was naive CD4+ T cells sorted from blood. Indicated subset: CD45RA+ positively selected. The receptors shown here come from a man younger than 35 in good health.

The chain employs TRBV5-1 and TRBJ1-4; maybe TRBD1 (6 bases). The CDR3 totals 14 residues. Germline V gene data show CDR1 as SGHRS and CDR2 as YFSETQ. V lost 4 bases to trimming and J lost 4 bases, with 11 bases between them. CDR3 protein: CASSQGQYNEKLFF. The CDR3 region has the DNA TGCGCCAGCAGCCAAGGACAGTATAATGAAAAACTGTTTTTT. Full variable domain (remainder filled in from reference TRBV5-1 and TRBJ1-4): KAGVTQTPRYLIKTRGQQVTLSCSPISGHRSVSWYQQTPGQGLQFLFEYFSETQRNKGNFPGRFSGRQFSNSRSEMNVSTLELGDSALYLCASSQGQYNEKLFFGSGTQLSVL.

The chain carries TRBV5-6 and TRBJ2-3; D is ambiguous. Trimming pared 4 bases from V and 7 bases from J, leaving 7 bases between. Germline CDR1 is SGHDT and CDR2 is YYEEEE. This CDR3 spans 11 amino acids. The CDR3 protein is CASSTENTQYF. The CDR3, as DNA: TGTGCCAGCAGCACGGAGAATACGCAGTATTTT.

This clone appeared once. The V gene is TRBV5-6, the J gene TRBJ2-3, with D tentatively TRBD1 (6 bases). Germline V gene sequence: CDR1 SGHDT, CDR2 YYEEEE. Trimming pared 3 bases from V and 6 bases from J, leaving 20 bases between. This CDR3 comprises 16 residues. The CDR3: CASSSAGTPGADTQYF. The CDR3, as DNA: TGTGCCAGCAGCTCCGCCGGGACGCCAGGGGCTGATACGCAGTATTTT.

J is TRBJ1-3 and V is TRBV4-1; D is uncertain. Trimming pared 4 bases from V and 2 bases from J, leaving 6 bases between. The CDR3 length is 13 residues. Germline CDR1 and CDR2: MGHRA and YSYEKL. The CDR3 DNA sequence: TGCGCCAGCAGCCGCCCTACTGGAAACACCATATATTTT. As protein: CASSRPTGNTIYF.

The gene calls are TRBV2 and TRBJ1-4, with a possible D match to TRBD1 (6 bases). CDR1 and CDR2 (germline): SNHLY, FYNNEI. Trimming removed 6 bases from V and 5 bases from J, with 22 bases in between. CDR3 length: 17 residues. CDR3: CASSATLRTERNEKLFF. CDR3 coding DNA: TGTGCCAGCAGCGCCACGCTGAGGACAGAAAGAAATGAAAAACTGTTTTTT.

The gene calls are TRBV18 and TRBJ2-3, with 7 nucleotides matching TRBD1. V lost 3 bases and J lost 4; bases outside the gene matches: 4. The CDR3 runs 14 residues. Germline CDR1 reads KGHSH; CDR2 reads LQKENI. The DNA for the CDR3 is TGTGCCAGCTCACCTTACAGGGGCCCAGATACGCAGTATTTT. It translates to CASSPYRGPDTQYF.

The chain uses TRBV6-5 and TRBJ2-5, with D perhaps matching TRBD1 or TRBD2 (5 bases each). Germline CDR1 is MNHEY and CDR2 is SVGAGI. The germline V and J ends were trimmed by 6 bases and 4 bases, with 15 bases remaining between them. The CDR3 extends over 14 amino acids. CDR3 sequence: CASSFAAGTETQYF. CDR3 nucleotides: TGTGCCAGCAGCTTCGCGGCAGGGACAGAGACCCAGTACTTC.

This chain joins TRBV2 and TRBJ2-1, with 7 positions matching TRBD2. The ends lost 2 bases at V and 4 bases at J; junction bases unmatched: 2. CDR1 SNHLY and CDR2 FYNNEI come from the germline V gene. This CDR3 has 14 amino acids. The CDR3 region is CASSELAVYNEQFF. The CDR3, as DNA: TGTGCCAGCAGTGAACTAGCGGTTTACAATGAGCAGTTCTTC.

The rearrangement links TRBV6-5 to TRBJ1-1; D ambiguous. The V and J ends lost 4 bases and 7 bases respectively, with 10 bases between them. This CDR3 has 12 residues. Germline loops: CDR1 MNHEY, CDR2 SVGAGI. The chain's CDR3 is CASSSVEGEAFF. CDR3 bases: TGTGCCAGCAGTTCAGTGGAAGGTGAAGCTTTCTTT.

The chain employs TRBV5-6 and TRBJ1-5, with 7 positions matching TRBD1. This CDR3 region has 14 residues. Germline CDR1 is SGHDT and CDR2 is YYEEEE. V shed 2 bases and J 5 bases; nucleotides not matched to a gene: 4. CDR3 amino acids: CASSLSQGDQPQHF. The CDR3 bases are TGTGCCAGCAGCTTAAGTCAGGGGGATCAGCCCCAGCATTTT.

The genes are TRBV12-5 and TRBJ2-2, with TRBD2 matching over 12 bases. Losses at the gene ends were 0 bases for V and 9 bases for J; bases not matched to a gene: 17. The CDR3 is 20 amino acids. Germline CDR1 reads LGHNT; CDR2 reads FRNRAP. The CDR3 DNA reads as TGTGCTAGTGGTTTGGTCCAAAAACCGGGACTAGCGGGCTCCTCCAGGGAGCTGTTTTTT. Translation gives CASGLVQKPGLAGSSRELFF.

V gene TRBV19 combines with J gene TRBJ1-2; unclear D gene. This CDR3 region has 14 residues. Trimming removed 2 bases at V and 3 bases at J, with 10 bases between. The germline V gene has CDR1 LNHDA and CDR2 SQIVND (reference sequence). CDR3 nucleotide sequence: TGTGCCAGTAGTATATGGGAGCGCGACTATGGCTACACCTTC. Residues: CASSIWERDYGYTF.

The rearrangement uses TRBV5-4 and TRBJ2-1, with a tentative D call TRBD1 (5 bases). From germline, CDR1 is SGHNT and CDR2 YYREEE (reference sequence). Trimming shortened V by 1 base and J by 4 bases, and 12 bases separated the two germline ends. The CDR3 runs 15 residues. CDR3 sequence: CASSLQGDRYNEQFF. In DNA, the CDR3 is TGTGCCAGCAGCTTGCAAGGGGATCGGTACAATGAGCAGTTCTTC.

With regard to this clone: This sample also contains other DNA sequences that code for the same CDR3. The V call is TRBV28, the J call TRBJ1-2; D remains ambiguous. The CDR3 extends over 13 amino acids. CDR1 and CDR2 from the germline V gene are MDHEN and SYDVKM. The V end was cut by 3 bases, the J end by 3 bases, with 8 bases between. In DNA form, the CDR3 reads TGTGCCAGCAGTTTTGGCACAGACTATGGCTACACCTTC. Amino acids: CASSFGTDYGYTF.

CDR3 DNA: TGTGCCAGCAGTTACCCCTTCGGGGCGTTAAAATCGGGCGAGCAGTACTTC. Translating gives CASSYPFGALKSGEQYF. The J gene is TRBJ2-7, the V gene TRBV28; either TRBD1 or TRBD2 may supply D (5 bases each). There are 17 residues in the CDR3. CDR1 is MDHEN and CDR2 is SYDVKM in the germline V gene. V was trimmed by 4 bases and J by 6 bases, leaving 25 bases between them.

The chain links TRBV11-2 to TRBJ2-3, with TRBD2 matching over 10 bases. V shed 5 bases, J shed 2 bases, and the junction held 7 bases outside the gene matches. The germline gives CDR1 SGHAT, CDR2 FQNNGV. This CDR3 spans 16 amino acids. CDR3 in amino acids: CASSISGRTTTDTQYF. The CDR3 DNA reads TGTGCCAGCAGCATTAGCGGGAGGACGACCACAGATACGCAGTATTTT.

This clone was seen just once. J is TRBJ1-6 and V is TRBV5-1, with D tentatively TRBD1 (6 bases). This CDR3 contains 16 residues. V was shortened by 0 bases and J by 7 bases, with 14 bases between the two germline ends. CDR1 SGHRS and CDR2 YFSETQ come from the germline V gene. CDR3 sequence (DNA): TGCGCCAGCAGCTTGGTGACAGATGGGGGCAATTCACCCCTCCACTTT. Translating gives CASSLVTDGGNSPLHF.

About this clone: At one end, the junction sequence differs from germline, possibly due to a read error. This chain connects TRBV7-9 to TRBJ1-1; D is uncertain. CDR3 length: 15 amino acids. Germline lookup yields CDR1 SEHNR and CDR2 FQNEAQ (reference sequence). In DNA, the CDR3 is TGCGCCAGCAGCCAAGATCTGAGGGTAGGGACTGAAGCTTTCTTT. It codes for CASSQDLRVGTEAFF.

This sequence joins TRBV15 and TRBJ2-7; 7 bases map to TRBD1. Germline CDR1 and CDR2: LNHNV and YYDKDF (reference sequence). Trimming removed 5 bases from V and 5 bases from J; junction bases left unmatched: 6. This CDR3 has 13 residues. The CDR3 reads CATSQRQGHEQYF. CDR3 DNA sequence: TGTGCCACCAGCCAGAGACAGGGCCACGAGCAGTACTTC.

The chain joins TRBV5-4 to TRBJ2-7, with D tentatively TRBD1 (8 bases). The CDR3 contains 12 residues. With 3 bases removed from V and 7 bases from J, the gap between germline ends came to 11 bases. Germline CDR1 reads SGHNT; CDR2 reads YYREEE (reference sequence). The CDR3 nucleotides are TGTGCCAGCAGCTCACAGGGGGGGGAGCAGTACTTC. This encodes CASSSQGGEQYF.

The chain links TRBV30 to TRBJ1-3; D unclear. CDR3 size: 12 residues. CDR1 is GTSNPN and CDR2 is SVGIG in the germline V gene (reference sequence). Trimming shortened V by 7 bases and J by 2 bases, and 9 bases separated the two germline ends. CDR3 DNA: TGTGCCTCCTCGATTGCTGGAAACACCATATATTTT. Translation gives CASSIAGNTIYF.

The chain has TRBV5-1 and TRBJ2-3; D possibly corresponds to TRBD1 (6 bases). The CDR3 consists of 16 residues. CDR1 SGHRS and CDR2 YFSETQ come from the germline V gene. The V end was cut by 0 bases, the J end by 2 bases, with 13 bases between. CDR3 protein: CASSLGGRFPTDTQYF. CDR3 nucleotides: TGCGCCAGCAGCTTGGGGGGGCGGTTCCCCACAGATACGCAGTATTTT.

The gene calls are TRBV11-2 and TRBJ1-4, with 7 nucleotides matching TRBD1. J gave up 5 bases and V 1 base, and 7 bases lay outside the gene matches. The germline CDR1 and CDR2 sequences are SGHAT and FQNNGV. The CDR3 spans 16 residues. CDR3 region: CASSLGGGQVNEKLFF. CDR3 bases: TGTGCCAGCAGCTTAGGGGGAGGACAGGTGAATGAAAAACTGTTTTTT.

CDR3: CASSPPGGGHYEQYF. DNA of the CDR3: TGTGCCAGCAGCCCCCCCGGGGGCGGACATTACGAGCAGTACTTC. This chain joins TRBV7-2 and TRBJ2-7, with D perhaps assigned TRBD1 or TRBD2 (6 bases each). V lost 5 bases to trimming and J lost 4 bases, with 18 bases between them. The CDR3 runs 15 residues. The germline V gene has CDR1 SGHTA and CDR2 FQGNSA.

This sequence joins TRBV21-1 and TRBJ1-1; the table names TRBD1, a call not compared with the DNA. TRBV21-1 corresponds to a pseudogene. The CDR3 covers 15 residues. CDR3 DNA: TGTGCCAGCAGCAAAGAAGAGGGGGCCGGCGCTGAAGCTTTCTTT. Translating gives CASSKEEGAGAEAFF.

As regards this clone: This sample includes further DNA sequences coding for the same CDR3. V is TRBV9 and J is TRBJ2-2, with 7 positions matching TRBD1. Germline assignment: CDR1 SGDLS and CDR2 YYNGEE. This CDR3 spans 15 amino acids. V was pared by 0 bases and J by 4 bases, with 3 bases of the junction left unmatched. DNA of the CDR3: TGTGCCAGCAGCGTAGGCCCAGGGGGCACCGGGGAGCTGTTTTTT. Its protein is CASSVGPGGTGELFF. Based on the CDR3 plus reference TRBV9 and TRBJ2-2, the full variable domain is DSGVTQTPKHLITATGQRVTLRCSPRSGDLSVYWYQQSLDQGLQFLIQYYNGEERAKGNILERFSAQQFPDLHSELNLSSLELGDSALYFCASSVGPGGTGELFFGEGSRLTVL.

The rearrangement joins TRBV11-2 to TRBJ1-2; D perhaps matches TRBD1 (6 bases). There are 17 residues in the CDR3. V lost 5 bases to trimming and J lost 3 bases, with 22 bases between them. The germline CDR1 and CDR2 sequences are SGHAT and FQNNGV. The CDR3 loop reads CASSRLEGGVNDYGYTF. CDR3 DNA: TGTGCCAGCAGCCGACTAGAGGGGGGGGTCAACGACTATGGCTACACCTTC. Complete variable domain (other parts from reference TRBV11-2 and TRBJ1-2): EAGVAQSPRYKIIEKRQSVAFWCNPISGHATLYWYQQILGQGPKLLIQFQNNGVVDDSQLPKDRFSAERLKGVDSTLKIQPAKLEDSAVYLCASSRLEGGVNDYGYTFGSGTRLTVV.